These T cell receptor beta chains were read from a single sample in a study of monozygotic twins with inflammatory bowel disease. One entry per CDR3 protein, without DNA, is what TCRdb gives after re-calling the 5' RACE reads. This table lists around 140,000 distinct CDR3 sequences. The sequenced sample consisted of blood. The source is a human donor with ulcerative colitis or Crohn's disease, or a healthy co-twin of an affected twin (not recorded which). The CDR3 runs from the conserved cysteine through the conserved F or W. Each record gives: J gene, V gene, CDR3 protein.

TRBJ2-3	TRBV11-2	CASSLEWGLAGRDTQYF
TRBJ1-5	TRBV30	CAWSVTGGYQPQHF
TRBJ2-6	TRBV5-6	CASSAIDRAGANVLTF
TRBJ1-5	TRBV20-1	CSARQNLMNAQPQHF
TRBJ2-3	TRBV15	CATSREGATGLINTQYF
TRBJ1-1	TRBV27	CASRYTGGITEAFF
TRBJ2-7	TRBV6-2/TRBV6-3	CASSPRGSSYEQYF
TRBJ2-2	TRBV28	CASSFPRGSNTGELFF
TRBJ2-1	TRBV5-1	CASSLGGDNEQFF
TRBJ2-5	TRBV20-1	CSALVHEETQYF
TRBJ1-5	TRBV5-6	CASSPGLDQPQHF
TRBJ2-5	TRBV20-1	CSAPPTGRETQYF
TRBJ2-1	TRBV10-3	CAIGGQVNNEQFF
TRBJ1-1	TRBV5-1	CASSFTGRVNTEAFF
TRBJ1-5	TRBV7-8	CASSSQQGTAHQPQHF
TRBJ2-7	TRBV28	CASSSPGQHPYEQYF
TRBJ2-7	TRBV30	CACCHPGGEQYF
TRBJ2-1	TRBV19	CASSIKGYEQFF
TRBJ2-7	TRBV14	CASSHSYEQYF
TRBJ2-7	TRBV20-1	CSARGQTGDGLTAYEQYF
TRBJ2-1	TRBV20-1	CSATPPPLGSYNEQFF
TRBJ2-1	TRBV28	CASSLAGVSNEQFF
TRBJ2-3	TRBV12-3/TRBV12-4	CASSLNRQSTDTQYF
TRBJ2-2	TRBV9	CASSVIAGNTGELFF
TRBJ2-5	TRBV19	CASSKIDRATLIETQYF
TRBJ2-7	TRBV18	CASSKDRDTYEQYF
TRBJ2-5	TRBV24-1	CATSDPTQGPQETQYF
TRBJ2-1	TRBV9	CASSPPRAGTSGMIYNEQFF
TRBJ1-1	TRBV3-1	CASLRQGRTEAFF
TRBJ2-1	TRBV10-3	CAISVGLAGVNEQFF
TRBJ2-5	TRBV7-9	CASSLGQGFETQYF
TRBJ2-1	TRBV30	CAWSGLDYNEQFF
TRBJ2-5	TRBV5-4	CASSLSHRGQETQYF
TRBJ1-1	TRBV24-1	CATEQGGEVEAFF
TRBJ2-2	TRBV10-3	CAINPGGTNTGELFF
TRBJ1-2	TRBV5-8	CASSLTGGANYGYTF
TRBJ2-2	TRBV5-1	CASSLEGQGAGTGELFF
TRBJ1-6	TRBV12-3/TRBV12-4	CASRSPSSYNSPLHF
TRBJ2-1	TRBV14	CASSQVNFNEQFF
TRBJ1-6	TRBV5-5	CASSSRVNSPLHF
TRBJ2-7	TRBV3-1	CASSQSGTSDYYEQYF
TRBJ2-3	TRBV10-3	CAISRDRGTDTQYF
TRBJ2-3	TRBV5-1	CASSLQGRSSTDTQYF
TRBJ2-1	TRBV12-3/TRBV12-4	CASSLVPGTGGLGEQFF
TRBJ1-1	TRBV2	CASSRTRDDTEAFF
TRBJ2-7	TRBV6-5	CATWSGGPTYEQYF
TRBJ2-5	TRBV27	CASSLDSQETQYF
TRBJ2-1	TRBV6-2/TRBV6-3	CASSSLARAYNEQFF
TRBJ2-1	TRBV3-1	CASSQGIRKGNEQFF
TRBJ1-1	TRBV9	CASSVSADSNTEAFF
TRBJ2-1	TRBV11-2	CASIGLAGGLEQFF
TRBJ2-3	TRBV7-2	CASSPVRGSDTQYF
TRBJ1-1	TRBV5-5	CASSLVSPGAEAFF
TRBJ2-2	TRBV15	CATSRDRVTGELFF
TRBJ1-4	TRBV4-3	CASSQEIPATNEKLFF
TRBJ2-1	TRBV7-2	CASSFSDLSYEQFF
TRBJ2-3	TRBV3-1	CASSPIPGLAGGPDTQYF
TRBJ2-7	TRBV11-2	CASSLIGEQYF
TRBJ2-1	TRBV24-1	CATSQWYPNNEQFF